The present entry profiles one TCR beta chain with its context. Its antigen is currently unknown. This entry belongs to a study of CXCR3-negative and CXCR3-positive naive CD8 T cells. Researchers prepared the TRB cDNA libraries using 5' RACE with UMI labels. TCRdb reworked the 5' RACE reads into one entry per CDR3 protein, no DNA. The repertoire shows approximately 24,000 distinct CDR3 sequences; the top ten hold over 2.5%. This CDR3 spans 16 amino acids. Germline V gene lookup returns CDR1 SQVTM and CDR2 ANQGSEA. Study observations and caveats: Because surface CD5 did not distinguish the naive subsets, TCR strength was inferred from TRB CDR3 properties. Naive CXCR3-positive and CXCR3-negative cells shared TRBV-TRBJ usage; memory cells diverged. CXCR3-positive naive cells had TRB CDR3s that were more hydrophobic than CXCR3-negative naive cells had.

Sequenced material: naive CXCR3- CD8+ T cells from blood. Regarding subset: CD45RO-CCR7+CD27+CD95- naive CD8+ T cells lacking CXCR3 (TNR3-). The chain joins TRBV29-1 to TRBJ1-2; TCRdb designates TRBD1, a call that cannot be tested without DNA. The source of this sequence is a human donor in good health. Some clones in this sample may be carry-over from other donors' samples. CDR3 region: CSSEPPWDSINYGYTF.